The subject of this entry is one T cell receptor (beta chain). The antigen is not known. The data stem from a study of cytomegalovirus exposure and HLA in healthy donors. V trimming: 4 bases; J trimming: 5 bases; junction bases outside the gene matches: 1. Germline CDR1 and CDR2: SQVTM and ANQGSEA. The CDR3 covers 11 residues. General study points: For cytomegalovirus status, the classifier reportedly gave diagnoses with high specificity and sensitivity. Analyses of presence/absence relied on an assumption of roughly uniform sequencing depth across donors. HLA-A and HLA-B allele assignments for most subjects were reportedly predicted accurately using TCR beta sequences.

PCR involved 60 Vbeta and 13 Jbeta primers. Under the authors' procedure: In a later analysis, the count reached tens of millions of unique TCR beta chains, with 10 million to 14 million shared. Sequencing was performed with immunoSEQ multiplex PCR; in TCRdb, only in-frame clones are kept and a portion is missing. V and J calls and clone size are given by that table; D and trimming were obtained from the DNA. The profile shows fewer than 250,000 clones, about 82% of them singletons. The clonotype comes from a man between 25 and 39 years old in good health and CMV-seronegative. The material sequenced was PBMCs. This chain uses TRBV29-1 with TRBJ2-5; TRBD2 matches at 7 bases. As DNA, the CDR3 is TGCAGCGTTGCCGGGGGGGAGACCCAGTACTTC. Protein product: CSVAGGETQYF.